This T cell receptor (beta chain) comes out of a study of T cells after yellow fever vaccination. From the 5' RACE reads, TCRdb called clonotypes with MiXCR, one entry per CDR3 protein. The sample has a few hundred thousand distinct CDR3 sequences, 6.5% to 8.5% seen once. This clonotype was counted only a few times. The receptor comes from a man aged 30 to 39 who received the YFV17D yellow fever vaccine. This specimen consisted of CD4+ T cells sorted from PBMCs, obtained 15 days after the yellow fever booster vaccination.

The CDR3 is CSASPATTTDTQYF. The CDR3 DNA is TGCAGTGCTAGTCCAGCGACTACCACAGATACGCAGTATTTT. The chain employs TRBV20-1 and TRBJ2-3; possible D gene TRBD2, 5 bases. The ends were cut back, 3 bases at V and 2 bases at J, with 12 bases in the middle. Germline CDR1 is DFQATT and CDR2 is SNEGSKA (reference sequence). The CDR3 contains 14 residues.